This T cell receptor beta chain was profiled in a study of T cells in localized non-small cell lung cancer. This clone was detected a few times. The protocol was immunoSEQ multiplex PCR, while the TCRdb copy is restricted to in-frame clones and leaves out a portion. The table shows roughly 66,000 clones, with 85% to 90% occurring only once. This CDR3 region has 20 residues. The sequenced sample was peripheral blood, obtained before any cancer treatment. The TCR sequence derives from a woman aged 40-70 years with stage I lung adenocarcinoma. The V call is TRBV21-1, the J call TRBJ2-5; the table names TRBD1, a call not compared with the DNA. TRBV21-1 is deemed a pseudogene. The CDR3 DNA follows: TGTGCCAGCAGCAAAGCCGTCGTAGCACTCTGTCCCAGGGACCAAGAGACCCAGTACTTC. Translation gives CASSKAVVALCPRDQETQYF.